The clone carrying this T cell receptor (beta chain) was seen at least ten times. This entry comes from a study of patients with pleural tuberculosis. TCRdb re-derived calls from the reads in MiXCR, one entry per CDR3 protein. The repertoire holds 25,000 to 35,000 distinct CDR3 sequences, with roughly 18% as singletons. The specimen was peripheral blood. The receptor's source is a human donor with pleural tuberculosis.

CDR3 in amino acids: CATEGREETQYF. CDR3 bases: TGTGCCACCGAGGGACGGGAAGAGACCCAGTACTTC. This sequence joins TRBV7-2 and TRBJ2-5, with D tentatively TRBD1 or TRBD2 (5 bases each). Per the germline V gene, CDR1 is SGHTA and CDR2 is FQGNSA. Trimming shortened V by 10 bases and J by 3 bases, and 12 bases separated the two germline ends. The CDR3 extends over 12 amino acids.